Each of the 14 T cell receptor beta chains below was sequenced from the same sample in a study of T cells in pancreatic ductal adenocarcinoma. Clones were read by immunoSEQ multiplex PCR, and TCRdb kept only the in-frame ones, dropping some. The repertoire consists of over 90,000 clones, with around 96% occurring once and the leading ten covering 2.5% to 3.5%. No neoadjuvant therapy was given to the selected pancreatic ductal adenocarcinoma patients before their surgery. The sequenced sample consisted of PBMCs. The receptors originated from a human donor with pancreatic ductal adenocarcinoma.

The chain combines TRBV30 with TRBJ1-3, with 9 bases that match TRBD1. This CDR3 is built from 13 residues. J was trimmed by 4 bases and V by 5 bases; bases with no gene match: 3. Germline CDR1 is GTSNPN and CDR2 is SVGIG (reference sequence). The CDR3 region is CAWGTGWGNTIYF. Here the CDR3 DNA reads TGTGCCTGGGGGACAGGGTGGGGAAACACCATATATTTT.

The CDR3: CASSLQANYGYTF. The DNA for the CDR3 is TGTGCCAGCAGCTTACAGGCCAACTATGGCTACACCTTC. This chain uses TRBV7-3 with TRBJ1-2; D call uncertain. Germline V gene sequence: CDR1 SGHTA, CDR2 FQGTGA. The length of the CDR3 is 13 residues. Trimming took off 2 bases at V and 2 bases at J, with 6 bases between the two ends.

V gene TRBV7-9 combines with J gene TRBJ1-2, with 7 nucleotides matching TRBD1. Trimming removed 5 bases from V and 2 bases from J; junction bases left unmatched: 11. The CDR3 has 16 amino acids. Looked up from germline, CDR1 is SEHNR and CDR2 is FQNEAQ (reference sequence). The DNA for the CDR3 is TGTGCCAGCAGCACCCCGCGACAGGGACAGAACTATGGCTACACCTTC. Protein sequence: CASSTPRQGQNYGYTF.

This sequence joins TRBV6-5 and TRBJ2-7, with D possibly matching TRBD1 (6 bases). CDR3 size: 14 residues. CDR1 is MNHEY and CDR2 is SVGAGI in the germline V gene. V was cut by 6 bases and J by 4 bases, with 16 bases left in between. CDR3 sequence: CASRSPGQIYEQYF. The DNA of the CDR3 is TGTGCCAGCAGATCCCCGGGACAAATTTACGAGCAGTACTTC.

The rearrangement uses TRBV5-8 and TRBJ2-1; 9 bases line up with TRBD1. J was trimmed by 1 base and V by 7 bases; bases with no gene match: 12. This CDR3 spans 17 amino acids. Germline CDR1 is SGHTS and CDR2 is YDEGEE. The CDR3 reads CASPSSRDRESYNEQFF. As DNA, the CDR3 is TGTGCCAGCCCCAGCTCTAGGGACAGGGAATCCTACAATGAGCAGTTCTTC.

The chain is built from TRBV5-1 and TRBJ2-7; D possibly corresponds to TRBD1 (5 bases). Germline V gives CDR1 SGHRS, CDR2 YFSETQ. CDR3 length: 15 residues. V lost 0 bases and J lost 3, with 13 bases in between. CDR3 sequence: CASSLVGDGYYEQYF. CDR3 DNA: TGCGCCAGCAGCTTGGTAGGGGATGGTTACTACGAGCAGTACTTC.

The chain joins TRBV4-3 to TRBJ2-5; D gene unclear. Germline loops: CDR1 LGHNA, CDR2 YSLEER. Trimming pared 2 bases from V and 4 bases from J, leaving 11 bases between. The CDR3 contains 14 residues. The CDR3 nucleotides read TGCGCCAGCAGCCAATCACATAGCCCAGAGACCCAGTACTTC. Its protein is CASSQSHSPETQYF.

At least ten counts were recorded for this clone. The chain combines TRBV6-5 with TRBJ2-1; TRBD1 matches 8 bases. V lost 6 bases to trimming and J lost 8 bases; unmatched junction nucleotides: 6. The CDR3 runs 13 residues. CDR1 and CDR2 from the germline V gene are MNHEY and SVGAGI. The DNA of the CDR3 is TGTGCCAGCAGCCGACAGGGGTGGGATGAGCAGTTCTTC. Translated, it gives CASSRQGWDEQFF.

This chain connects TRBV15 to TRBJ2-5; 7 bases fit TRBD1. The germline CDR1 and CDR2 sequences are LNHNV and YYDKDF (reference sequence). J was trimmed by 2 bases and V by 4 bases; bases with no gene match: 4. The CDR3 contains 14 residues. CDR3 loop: CATSTRTGQETQYF. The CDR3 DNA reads TGTGCCACCAGCACCCGGACAGGACAAGAGACCCAGTACTTC.

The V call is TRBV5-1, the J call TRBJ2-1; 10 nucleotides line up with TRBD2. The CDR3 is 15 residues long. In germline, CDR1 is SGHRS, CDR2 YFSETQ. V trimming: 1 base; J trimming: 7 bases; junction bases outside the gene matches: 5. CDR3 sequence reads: CASSLTLAGENEQFF. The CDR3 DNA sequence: TGCGCCAGCAGCTTGACCCTAGCGGGAGAAAATGAGCAGTTCTTC.

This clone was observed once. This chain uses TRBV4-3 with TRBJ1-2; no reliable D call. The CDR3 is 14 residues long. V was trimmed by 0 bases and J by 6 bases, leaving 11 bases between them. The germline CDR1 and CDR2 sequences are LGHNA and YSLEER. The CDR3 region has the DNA TGCGCCAGCAGCCAAGAATGGGCAGCAGATGGCTACACCTTC. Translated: CASSQEWAADGYTF.

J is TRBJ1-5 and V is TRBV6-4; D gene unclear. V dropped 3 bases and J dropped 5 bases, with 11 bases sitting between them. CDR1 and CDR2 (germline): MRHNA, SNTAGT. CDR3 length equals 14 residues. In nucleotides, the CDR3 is TGTGCCAGCAGTGATTCGGGTAGTCATCAGCCCCAGCATTTT. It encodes CASSDSGSHQPQHF.

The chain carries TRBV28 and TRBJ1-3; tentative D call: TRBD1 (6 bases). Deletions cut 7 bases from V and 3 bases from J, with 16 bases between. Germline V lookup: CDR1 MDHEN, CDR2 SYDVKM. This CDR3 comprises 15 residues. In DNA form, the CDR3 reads TGTGCCAGCAAAACCGGGGGGGCGTTTGGAAACACCATATATTTT. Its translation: CASKTGGAFGNTIYF.

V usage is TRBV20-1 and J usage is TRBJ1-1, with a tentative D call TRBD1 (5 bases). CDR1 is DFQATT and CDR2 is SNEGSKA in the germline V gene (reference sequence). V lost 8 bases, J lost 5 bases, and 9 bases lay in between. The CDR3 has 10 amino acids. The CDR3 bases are TGCAGTTGGGCAGGGACTGAAGCTTTCTTT. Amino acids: CSWAGTEAFF.